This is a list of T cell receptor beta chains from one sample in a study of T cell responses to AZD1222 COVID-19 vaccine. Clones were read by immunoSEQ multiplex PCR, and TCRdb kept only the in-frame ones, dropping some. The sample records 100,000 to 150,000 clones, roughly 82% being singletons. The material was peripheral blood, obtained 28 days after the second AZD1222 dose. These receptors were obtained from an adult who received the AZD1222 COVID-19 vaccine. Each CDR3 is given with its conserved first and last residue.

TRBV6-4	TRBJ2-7	CASSEASGERSYEQYF
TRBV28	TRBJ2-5	CASSLSRGLGSLYQETQYF
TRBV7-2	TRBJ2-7	CASSLARASAEQYF
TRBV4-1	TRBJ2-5	CASSQIAYIRTIETQYF
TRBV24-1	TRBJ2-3	CATSFTGTEGTDTQYF
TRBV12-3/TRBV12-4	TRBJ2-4	CASSAGQGGIQYF
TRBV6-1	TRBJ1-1	CASSGTVHRGNTEAFF
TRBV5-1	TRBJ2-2	CASSFVVAGTNTGELFF
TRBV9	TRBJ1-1	CASSVLGENTEAFF
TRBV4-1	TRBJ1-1	CASSPGDLNTEAFF
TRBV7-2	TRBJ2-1	CASTLTSAGYNEQFF
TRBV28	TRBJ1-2	CASRPQGVGYGYTF
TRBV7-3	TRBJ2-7	CASSLSFGQGYEQYF
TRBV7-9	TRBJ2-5	CASSFGKGGETQYF
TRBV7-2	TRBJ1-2	CASSLGASYGYTF
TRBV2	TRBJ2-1	CASLPGLAGNEQFF
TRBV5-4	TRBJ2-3	CASSLGGSLGDTQYF
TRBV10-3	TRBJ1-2	CAISEGGSNYGYTF
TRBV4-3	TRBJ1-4	CASSQGGQGSATNEKLFF
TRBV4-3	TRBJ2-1	CASSQASPGTQFF
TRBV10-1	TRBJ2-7	CASSVGTSSYEQYF
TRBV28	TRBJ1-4	CASSLSPTPKLFF
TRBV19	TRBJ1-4	CASSGGGNREKLFF
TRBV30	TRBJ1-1	CAWSPGNTEAFF
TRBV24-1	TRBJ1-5	CATSELDRDDQPQHF
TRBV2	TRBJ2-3	CASTALTPTDTQYF
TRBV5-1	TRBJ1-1	CASSWGDRAAEAFF
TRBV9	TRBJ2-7	CASSAELGYEQYF
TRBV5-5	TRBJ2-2	CASSSASLITGELFF
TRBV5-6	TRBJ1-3	CASSPLLVAGSSGNTIYF
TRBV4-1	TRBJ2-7	CASSQDGQAGTSYEQYF
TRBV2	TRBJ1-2	CASRDPRGQGYTF
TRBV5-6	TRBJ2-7	CASSLLAYEQYF
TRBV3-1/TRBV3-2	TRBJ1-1	CASSQGGGWSTEAFF
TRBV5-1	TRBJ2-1	CASSGTTSGDYNEQFF
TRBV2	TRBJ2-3	CASSELAGLTDTQYF
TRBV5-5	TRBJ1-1	CASTTGAGQNTEAFF
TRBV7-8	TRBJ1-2	CASSPGSNYGYTF
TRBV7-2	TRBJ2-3	CASLFGGGTDTQYF
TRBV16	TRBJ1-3	CASSLFSGNTIYF
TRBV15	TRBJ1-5	CATSKETLAWPQHF